Listed here are 26 T cell receptor beta chains from one sample, sequenced in a study of metastatic and nonmetastatic thyroid tumors. TCRdb re-clonotyped the PCR reads via MiXCR. The data contain about 16,000 clones, just over 30% of them singletons. Each patient came to thyroid surgery without any prior treatment (of any kind). The sequenced sample consisted of blood. These receptors were taken from a female donor with papillary thyroid cancer or a benign thyroid nodule (not recorded which). Some clones in this sample may be carry-over from other donors' samples.

This chain connects TRBV5-1 to TRBJ2-7; no clear D gene. This CDR3 region has 11 residues. V lost 2 bases and J lost 4, with 4 bases in between. Germline V gene lookup returns CDR1 SGHRS and CDR2 YFSETQ. Here the CDR3 reads CASSFEYEQYF. Written as DNA, the CDR3 is TGCGCCAGCAGCTTCGAGTACGAGCAGTACTTC.

The J gene is TRBJ2-1, the V gene TRBV5-1; 9 bases are a match to TRBD1. The CDR3 totals 14 residues. V lost 3 bases and J lost 4; bases outside the gene matches: 2. CDR1 is SGHRS and CDR2 is YFSETQ in the germline V gene. The CDR3 reads CASSSGQGYNEQFF. CDR3 DNA: TGCGCCAGCAGCTCAGGACAGGGGTACAATGAGCAGTTCTTC.

The gene calls are TRBV30 and TRBJ2-3, with 9 bases identical to TRBD2. The V segment lost 1 base and the J segment 4 bases; nucleotides outside the gene matches: 6. The CDR3 spans 15 residues. The germline V gene encodes CDR1 GTSNPN and CDR2 SVGIG (reference sequence). The CDR3 coding sequence is TGTGCCTGGAGTGACTCAGCGGGAGGAGCAGATACGCAGTATTTT. Protein product: CAWSDSAGGADTQYF. The whole variable domain, remainder taken from reference TRBV30 and TRBJ2-3, is SQTIHQWPATLVQPVGSPLSLECTVEGTSNPNLYWYRQAAGRGLQLLFYSVGIGQISSEVPQNLSASRPQDRQFILSSKKLLLSDSGFYLCAWSDSAGGADTQYFGPGTRLTVL.

This clone was seen once. Given the absence of the conserved phenylalanine or tryptophan at the CDR3 end, a read error is likely. It is unclear where the CDR3 begins or ends on the DNA, so no DNA is shown, and the CDR3 is as TCRdb lists it. The rearrangement uses TRBV11-2 and TRBJ2-5; the table names TRBD1, a call not compared with the DNA. 18 amino acids form the CDR3, both terminal residues included. CDR1 is SGHAT, CDR2 FQNNGV, per germline. The CDR3: CASSLGGTGGRSPLHFGN.

The CDR3 region is CASRLNGGETQYF. CDR3 coding DNA: TGTGCCAGCAGGCTTAACGGGGGAGAGACCCAGTACTTC. V is TRBV28 and J is TRBJ2-5; perhaps TRBD2 as D (6 bases). Germline CDR1 and CDR2: MDHEN and SYDVKM. The V end lost 6 bases, the J end lost 4 bases, and 12 bases lay between the germline ends. The CDR3 extends over 13 amino acids.

This clone came up a few times. The chain links TRBV12-5 to TRBJ1-1; 9 bases fit TRBD1. The CDR3 consists of 15 residues. V trimming: 5 bases; J trimming: 1 base; junction bases outside the gene matches: 5. Germline lookup yields CDR1 LGHNT and CDR2 FRNRAP. Here the CDR3 reads CASGPGTGTNTEAFF. In nucleotides, the CDR3 is TGTGCTAGTGGTCCTGGGACAGGGACGAACACTGAAGCTTTCTTT.

V and J are TRBV7-3 and TRBJ1-2, with D uncertain. Trimming took off 0 bases at V and 9 bases at J, with 17 bases between the two ends. The CDR3 is made up of 15 amino acids. From germline, CDR1 is SGHTA and CDR2 FQGTGA. CDR3 protein: CASSLTIEGRVSYTF. CDR3 sequence (DNA): TGTGCCAGCAGCTTAACAATCGAGGGCAGAGTTAGCTACACCTTC.

V gene TRBV12-3 or TRBV12-4 combines with J gene TRBJ2-7, with 9 positions matching TRBD1. Trimming cost V 5 bases and J 0 bases; bases outside gene matches: 8. CDR3 size: 16 residues. The CDR3 DNA reads as TGTGCCAGCAGTCCGCGGACAGGGGCAATCTCCTACGAGCAGTACTTC. It specifies CASSPRTGAISYEQYF.

Judged by abundance, this clone is medium-sized. The chain employs TRBV2 and TRBJ2-7, with 7 nucleotides matching TRBD1. V lost 8 bases and J lost 2; bases outside the gene matches: 6. Germline V CDR1 and CDR2: SNHLY, FYNNEI. The CDR3 totals 13 residues. The CDR3 nucleotides are TGTGCCAGCGTCCGACAGGGCGCCTACGAGCAGTACTTC. Residues: CASVRQGAYEQYF.

The rearrangement links TRBV6-1 to TRBJ1-6, with D possibly being TRBD1 (5 bases). This CDR3 is 15 amino acids long. The germline V gene encodes CDR1 MNHNS and CDR2 SASEGT. The V gene lost 6 bases and the J gene lost 3 bases, with 12 bases spanning the gap. The CDR3 is CASRPLTVYNSPLHF. The CDR3 DNA sequence: TGTGCCAGCAGACCCCTGACAGTCTATAATTCACCCCTCCACTTT.

This clone was recorded many times. This chain links TRBV4-3 with TRBJ1-1; TRBD1 matches at 8 bases. The J segment lost 5 bases and the V segment lost 0 bases, leaving 14 bases of the junction unmatched. This CDR3 is 18 amino acids long. The germline gives CDR1 LGHNA, CDR2 YSLEER. The CDR3 reads CASSQDRTGGISRTEAFF. The CDR3, as DNA: TGCGCCAGCAGCCAAGATAGAACAGGGGGGATTTCTCGGACTGAAGCTTTCTTT.

In its sample, this clone ranks as medium-sized. The V call is TRBV19, the J call TRBJ2-7; TRBD2 matches 8 bases. The CDR3 totals 15 residues. Losses at the gene ends were 5 bases for V and 2 bases for J; bases not matched to a gene: 8. Germline V lookup: CDR1 LNHDA, CDR2 SQIVND (reference sequence). The CDR3 protein is CASSPNSGVPYEQYF. CDR3 sequence (DNA): TGTGCCAGTAGTCCGAATAGCGGGGTTCCCTACGAGCAGTACTTC. Together with reference TRBV19 and TRBJ2-7, the CDR3 gives the full variable domain: DGGITQSPKYLFRKEGQNVTLSCEQNLNHDAMYWYRQDPGQGLRLIYYSQIVNDFQKGDIAEGYSVSREKKESFPLTVTSAQKNPTAFYLCASSPNSGVPYEQYFGPGTRLTVT.

J is TRBJ2-3 and V is TRBV7-6; D unclear. Germline V lookup: CDR1 SGHVS, CDR2 FNYEAQ. The CDR3 sequence is 14 residues long. Trimming took 0 bases from V and 2 from J, leaving 6 bases between them. In DNA, the CDR3 is TGTGCCAGCAGCTTAGCGGTTGACACAGATACGCAGTATTTT. Translated, it gives CASSLAVDTDTQYF.

The V and J genes are TRBV5-8 and TRBJ2-7, with D tentatively TRBD1 or TRBD2 (5 bases each). The CDR3 has 12 residues. V dropped 6 bases and J dropped 13 bases, with 20 bases sitting between them. Germline CDR1 SGHTS, CDR2 YDEGEE. The CDR3 coding sequence is TGTGCCAGCATCCCTGGGACCTACGAGCCTTACTTC. This encodes CASIPGTYEPYF.

This clone was recorded many times. The genes are TRBV11-3 and TRBJ2-3; maybe TRBD2 (5 bases). Germline values: CDR1 SGHNT, CDR2 YENEEA. The CDR3 runs to 17 residues. Deletions cut 1 base from V and 4 bases from J, with 18 bases between. In DNA form, the CDR3 reads TGTGCCAGCAGCTTAGTTGGGCGGGTCGGCATAGCAGATACGCAGTATTTT. This sequence encodes CASSLVGRVGIADTQYF.

This clone was recorded only once. The V call is TRBV11-2, the J call TRBJ2-3; D unclear. Germline lookup yields CDR1 SGHAT and CDR2 FQNNGV. Trimming took off 5 bases at V and 0 bases at J, with 9 bases between the two ends. CDR3 length equals 14 residues. CDR3 sequence reads: CASSRIGSTDTQYF. DNA for the CDR3: TGTGCCAGCAGCCGAATCGGTAGCACAGATACGCAGTATTTT.

This clone is medium-sized (0.01 to 0.1%). The chain has TRBV7-2 and TRBJ1-2; a weak D match, TRBD1 (6 bases). The length of the CDR3 is 13 residues. V lost 3 bases and J lost 4, with 9 bases in between. Germline V CDR1 and CDR2: SGHTA, FQGNSA. This chain's CDR3 is CASSLGGGYGYTF. The DNA of the CDR3 is TGTGCCAGCAGCTTGGGAGGGGGCTATGGCTACACCTTC.

Relative to its sample, this clone is medium-sized (0.01 to 0.1%). V gene TRBV18 combines with J gene TRBJ2-5, with 7 positions matching TRBD1. V was clipped by 6 bases and J by 3 bases; unmatched bases: 4. This CDR3 spans 13 amino acids. Germline CDR1 is KGHSH and CDR2 is LQKENI. The CDR3 here is CASSPGTEETQYF. In DNA form, the CDR3 reads TGTGCCAGCTCCCCAGGGACAGAAGAGACCCAGTACTTC.

In this sample, this clone turned up a few times. The chain recombines TRBV2 with TRBJ2-7; D gene uncertain. The germline V gene encodes CDR1 SNHLY and CDR2 FYNNEI. The CDR3 runs to 11 residues. Trimming pared 6 bases from V and 4 bases from J, leaving 7 bases between. The CDR3 coding sequence is TGTGCCAGCAGCGCGAGGTACGAGCAGTACTTC. As protein: CASSARYEQYF.

Relative to its sample, this clone is medium-sized. CDR3 bases: TGTGCCAGCAGTGACACTAGCGGGGGGGCAGATACGCAGTATTTT. It codes for CASSDTSGGADTQYF. The chain joins TRBV6-4 to TRBJ2-3, with 13 bases that match TRBD2. Unmatched junction bases numbered 0, after V lost 2 bases and J lost 4 bases. Looked up from germline, CDR1 is MRHNA and CDR2 is SNTAGT. The CDR3 covers 15 residues.

This chain connects TRBV10-1 to TRBJ2-2; TRBD1 or TRBD2 may be the D gene (6 bases each). The ends were cut back, 6 bases at V and 4 bases at J, with 21 bases in the middle. The CDR3 is 17 amino acids. Germline V gene lookup returns CDR1 WNHNN and CDR2 SYGVQD (reference sequence). The CDR3 DNA reads TGCGCCAGCAGACCCGCAAGAGGGGGGTCCTCCACCGGGGAGCTGTTTTTT. Amino acid sequence: CASRPARGGSSTGELFF.

This clone was observed many times. The V call is TRBV3-1, the J call TRBJ1-2; D ambiguous. V was trimmed by 0 bases and J by 7 bases, leaving 12 bases between them. Germline V gives CDR1 LGHDT, CDR2 YNNKEL (reference sequence). This CDR3 contains 14 residues. DNA of the CDR3: TGTGCCAGCAGCCAAGACCGTGGGGAGGGTGGCTACACCTTC. It is translated as CASSQDRGEGGYTF.

A single count supports this clone. The chain combines TRBV18 with TRBJ2-7, with D perhaps matching TRBD1 (6 bases). This CDR3 has 13 residues. Germline V gives CDR1 KGHSH, CDR2 LQKENI. V lost 6 bases, J lost 2 bases, and 11 bases lay in between. The CDR3 DNA reads as TGTGCCAGCTCGCTGACAGGAACCTACGAGCAGTACTTC. Translating gives CASSLTGTYEQYF.

The CDR3 reads CAWSVAGVGGGYTF. The CDR3 bases are TGTGCCTGGAGTGTAGCCGGTGTCGGGGGTGGCTACACCTTC. V usage is TRBV30 and J usage is TRBJ1-2; D perhaps matches TRBD1 (5 bases). Between the trimmed V and J ends, which lost 0 bases and 7 bases, there was a span of 15 bases. The CDR3 is 14 amino acids. Germline-derived CDR1 and CDR2 are GTSNPN and SVGIG (reference sequence).

The chain carries TRBV18 and TRBJ2-7, with 11 nucleotides matching TRBD1. The CDR3 is made up of 15 amino acids. J gave up 3 bases and V 2 bases, and 3 bases lay outside the gene matches. Germline assignment: CDR1 KGHSH and CDR2 LQKENI. CDR3 DNA sequence: TGTGCCAGCTCACCAGGACAGGGGGCGATCTACGAGCAGTACTTC. This codes for CASSPGQGAIYEQYF. Looking up the rest from reference TRBV18 and TRBJ2-7 gives the full variable domain: NAGVMQNPRHLVRRRGQEARLRCSPMKGHSHVYWYRQLPEEGLKFMVYLQKENIIDESGMPKERFSAEFPKEGPSILRIQQVVRGDSAAYFCASSPGQGAIYEQYFGPGTRLTVT.

This clone ranks as medium-sized (0.01 to 0.1%). The chain uses TRBV6-2 or TRBV6-3 and TRBJ1-1; D is unresolved. With 3 bases removed from V and 2 bases from J, the gap between germline ends came to 7 bases. The germline V gene encodes CDR1 MNHEY and CDR2 SVGEGT. The CDR3 has 13 amino acids. The CDR3 region has the DNA TGTGCCAGCAGTTATGATAGAAACACTGAAGCTTTCTTT. Translated, it gives CASSYDRNTEAFF.